The T cell receptor beta chain under discussion was sequenced for a study of blood T cells in healthy people across ages. About this clonotype: Antigen: not known.

Trimming left V 3 bases short and J 1 base short, with 12 bases between. The CDR3 consists of 15 residues. Germline CDR1 is SEHNR and CDR2 is FQNEAQ (reference sequence). Study-level points and caveats: Changes in expanded clonotypes were possibly confounded, as the CMV status of donors was unknown.

There were at least 5.5 micrograms of total RNA extracted from every sample. PCR was performed a second time for about 7 to 11 cycles using a sample-barcoded 5' primer and a J-beta primer mix. Each cDNA molecule received a tag from a template-switch adaptor that had 12 random nucleotides. TCRdb called the 5' RACE reads again in MiXCR, with one record for every CDR3 protein. The data hold some 860,000 distinct CDR3 sequences, with around 50% observed a single time. The receptor was derived from a man aged 35-49 years in good health. The genes are TRBV7-9 and TRBJ2-5; D is unclear. Input material: blood. For the CDR3, the DNA is TGTGCCAGCAGCTTTGGTCAGGCCATCCAAGAGACCCAGTACTTC. It yields the protein CASSFGQAIQETQYF.